A selection of T cell receptor beta chains follows, all from one sample in a study of blood T cell repertoires in COVID-19. This table comes from immunoSEQ multiplex PCR, and its TCRdb copy is limited to in-frame clones, with some not included. This sample has approximately 96,000 clones; 90% occur once, and the top ten carry around 1.6%. The sequenced sample was peripheral blood. Source of these receptors: a man aged 55 to 70 with acute or convalescent COVID-19. Both conserved end residues are trimmed from each CDR3. The order of the fields is clone size, D gene, V gene, CDR3 protein. The D gene is left open where the match is weak. The size entry is marked missing in some rows and otherwise reads once, few, many or a size class.

>NA|NA|TRBV29-1
SVVSQFSTYEQY
>NA|TRBD2|TRBV15
ATSRDRAGGTDTQY
>NA|NA|TRBV7-3
ASSLDPGDEQY
>once|TRBD1|TRBV5-1
ASSLEGTGKSEKLF
>NA|NA|TRBV4-1
ASSAWASLDSNQPQH
>once|NA|TRBV11-2
ASSLVTVILAPYEQY
>NA|NA|TRBV7-9
ASGVNYNEQF
>NA|NA|TRBV9
ASSSRENYEQY
>NA|TRBD2|TRBV7-9
ASSSQLGLAGYSYNEQF
>NA|NA|TRBV6-1
ASSEEGWGGNTEAF
>NA|NA|TRBV29-1
SVDLGLEQF
>NA|TRBD2|TRBV19
ASSIGGLGGMDTQY
>NA|NA|TRBV6-4
ASSGLGRAEAF
>NA|NA|TRBV9
ASSVGQGSGEAF
>NA|NA|TRBV21-1
ASSKGGDRGLDEQY
>NA|TRBD2|TRBV27
ASSRAGGGYNEQF
>NA|TRBD1|TRBV6-5
ASSYMTGVGEKLF
>NA|NA|TRBV7-2
ASQQGGFSYNEQF
>once|TRBD1|TRBV11-2
ASSFQGADTGELF
>NA|NA|TRBV29-1
SVGRGTGELF
>NA|NA|TRBV4-3
ASSQDRAGLTDTQY
>NA|NA|TRBV6-1
ASSELLWGNPLNTEAF
>NA|NA|TRBV4-2
ASSQDGLASGELF
>NA|TRBD2|TRBV29-1
SVTGTSEKNIQY